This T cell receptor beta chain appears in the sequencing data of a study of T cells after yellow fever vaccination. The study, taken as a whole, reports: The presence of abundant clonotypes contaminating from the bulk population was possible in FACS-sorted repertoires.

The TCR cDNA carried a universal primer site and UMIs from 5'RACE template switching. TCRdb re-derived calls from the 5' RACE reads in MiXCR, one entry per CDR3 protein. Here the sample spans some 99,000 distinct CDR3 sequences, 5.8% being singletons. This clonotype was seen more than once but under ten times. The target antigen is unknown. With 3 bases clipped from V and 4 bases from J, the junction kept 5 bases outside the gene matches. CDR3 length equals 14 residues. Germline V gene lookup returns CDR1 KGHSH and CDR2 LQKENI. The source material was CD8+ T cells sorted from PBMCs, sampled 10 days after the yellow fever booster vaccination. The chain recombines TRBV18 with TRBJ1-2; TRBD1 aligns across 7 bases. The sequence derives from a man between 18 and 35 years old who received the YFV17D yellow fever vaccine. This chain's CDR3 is CASSPEGGTYGYTF. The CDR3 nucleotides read TGTGCCAGCTCACCGGAAGGGGGCACCTATGGCTACACCTTC.